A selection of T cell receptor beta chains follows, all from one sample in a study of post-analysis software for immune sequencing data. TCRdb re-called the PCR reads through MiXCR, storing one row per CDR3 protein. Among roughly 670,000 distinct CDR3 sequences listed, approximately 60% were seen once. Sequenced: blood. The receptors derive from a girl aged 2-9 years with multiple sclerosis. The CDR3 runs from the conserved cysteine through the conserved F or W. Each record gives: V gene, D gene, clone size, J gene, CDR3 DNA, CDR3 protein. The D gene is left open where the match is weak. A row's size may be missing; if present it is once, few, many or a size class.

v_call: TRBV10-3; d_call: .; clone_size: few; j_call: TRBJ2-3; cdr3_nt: TGTGCCATCAGTGGAAGTGGCGGTAGCGGAACTAGCACAGATACGCAGTATTTT; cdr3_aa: CAISGSGGSGTSTDTQYF
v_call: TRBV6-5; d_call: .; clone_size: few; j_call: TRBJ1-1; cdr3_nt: TGTGCCAGCAGTTACTCGAGAGTTTATGGCAGGGTGGCTGAAGCTTTCTTT; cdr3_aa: CASSYSRVYGRVAEAFF
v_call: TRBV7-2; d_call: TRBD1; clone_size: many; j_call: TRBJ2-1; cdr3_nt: TGTGCCAGCAGCTTAGCAGGGACAGCTTCCTACAATGAGCAGTTCTTC; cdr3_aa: CASSLAGTASYNEQFF
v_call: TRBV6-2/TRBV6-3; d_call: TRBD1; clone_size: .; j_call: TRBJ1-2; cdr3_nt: TGTGCCAGCAGTGATGACAGGGTCGATGGCTACACCTTC; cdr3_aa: CASSDDRVDGYTF
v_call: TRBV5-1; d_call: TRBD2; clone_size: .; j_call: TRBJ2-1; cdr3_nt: TGCGCCAGCAAGGAGCGGGGGGCGGCCTACAATGAGCAGTTCTTC; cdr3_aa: CASKERGAAYNEQFF
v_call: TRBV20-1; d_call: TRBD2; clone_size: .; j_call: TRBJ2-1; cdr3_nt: TGCAGTGCTAGAGAAAAGCGGGGGTACAATGAGCAGTTCTTC; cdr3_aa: CSAREKRGYNEQFF
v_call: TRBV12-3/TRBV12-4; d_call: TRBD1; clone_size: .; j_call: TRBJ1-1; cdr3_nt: TGTGCCAGCAGCTGGGGACAGGGGGAAGCTTTCTTT; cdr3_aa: CASSWGQGEAFF
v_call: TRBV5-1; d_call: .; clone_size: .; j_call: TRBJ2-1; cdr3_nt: TGCGCCAGCAGCCCCGGTGGAGAAGACAATGAGCAGTTCTTC; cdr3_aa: CASSPGGEDNEQFF
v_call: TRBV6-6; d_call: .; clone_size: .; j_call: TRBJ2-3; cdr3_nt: TGTGCCAGCAGTCCAGGGGAGGTCCCTAGCACAGATACGCAGTATTTT; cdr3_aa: CASSPGEVPSTDTQYF
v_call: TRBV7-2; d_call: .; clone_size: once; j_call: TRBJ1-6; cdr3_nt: TGTGCCAGCAGCTTAGTACCGGAGAGCTCCTATAATTCACCCCTCCACTTT; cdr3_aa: CASSLVPESSYNSPLHF
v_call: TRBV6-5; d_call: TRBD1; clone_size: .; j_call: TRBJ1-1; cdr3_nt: TGTGCCAGCAGTACAGGGGGCAGGAACACTGAAGCTTTCTTT; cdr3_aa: CASSTGGRNTEAFF